This T cell receptor (beta chain) was sequenced during a study of blood T cell repertoires in COVID-19 (dated by TCRdb to 2018 to 2020). Turning to the overall study: Samples covering the acute and convalescent phases of COVID-19 were provided by collaborators in the United States, Italy and Spain. The prospective study material was composed of cDNA or gDNA derived from T cells, B-cell-depleted T cells, or PBMCs. Deeply sampled blood TCRbeta repertoires from subjects exposed to, actively infected with, or recovered from COVID-19 were included in the dataset. The repertoires were released in a freely available public database intended as a resource for research on the immune response to SARS-CoV-2. The samples were drawn from two sources: the first 160 participants of the ongoing ImmuneRACE study, and over 1,000 subjects contributed by 6 global collaborators. The sample metadata nearly always contained a de-identified subject ID, COVID-19 status, age in years and sex. Where available, HLA class I and class II types were taken from metadata supplied by the sample provider and were not determined by assay-based typing. General study outcomes and caveats: The quantity of clinical and demographic metadata differed by source and by participant and was supplied without curation.

The immunoSEQ Assay, a bias-controlled multiplex PCR, was used to amplify TCRbeta CDR3 regions from genomic DNA. The paper's processing steps were these. Within the assay, amplification of reference gene primers was used to estimate how many nucleated cells each sample contained. Sequence reads were collapsed and filtered to measure the absolute abundance of every unique TCRbeta CDR3 rearrangement. For each sample, productive Simpson clonality was calculated as the square root of Simpson's diversity index over productive rearrangements. In its TCRdb copy, this immuneACCESS table keeps in-frame sequences only and misses some clones. Where compared with another copy, unresolved V genes explain less than half of these, and the others have no known cause. V and J calls and clone size are as listed in that table; D and trimming were resolved from the DNA. Within this sample are tens of thousands of clones, with about 88% of them counted one time only. The top ten clonotypes cover roughly 4% of the sample.

Taken from cysteine to phenylalanine, the CDR3 has 14 residues. The retained sequence is limited to the CDR3, 42 bases, with the frame set at the first base. The V and J ends are trimmed by 1 base and 0 bases, leaving 5 bases between them. CDR1 and CDR2 (LNHNV, YYDKDF) derive from the germline V gene (reference sequence). The collaborating institutions used their own protocols to collect whole blood in K2EDTA tubes. For TCRbeta analysis, collaborator samples were shipped as frozen whole blood, as isolated PBMCs, or as DNA extracted from either sample type. Regarding this clone: The antigen it recognizes is unknown. It has no much larger one-base neighbor in the sample; base qualities were not kept.

This TCR was recovered from an older man with acute or convalescent COVID-19. Sequences were obtained from peripheral blood. The rearranged segments are TRBV15 and TRBJ2-3; a weak D assignment points to TRBD1 (5 bases agree). The DNA reads as follows: TGTGCCACCAGCAGAGGACAGAGCACAGATACGCAGTATTTT. This encodes CATSRGQSTDTQYF.